Given below is one T cell receptor (beta chain) in context. Its antigen remains unknown. V was cut by 0 bases and J by 4 bases, with 10 bases left in between. This CDR3 has 14 amino acids. CDR1 and CDR2 (germline): SGHRS, YFSETQ. This record belongs to a study of vaccination effects on CD4 cells after COVID-19. Study context: At 16 days and one week before vaccination, a couple of convalescent patients gave samples. Overall study results and limits: Vaccine- and infection-induced clones showed marked clonal contraction late following vaccination. In the study, convalescent patients were few, and early post-infection timepoints were absent.

Only in-frame clones appear in the TCRdb table, and some are missing; sequencing was by immunoSEQ multiplex PCR. Here the sample spans fewer than 35,000 clones, about two thirds being singletons. After expansion with viral peptide pools in the ViraFEST assay, antigen-specific CD4+ T cells were sequenced. The culture ran for approximately 10 days before CD4+ T cells were isolated. This individual tested PCR-positive for SARS-CoV-2 infection between March and December 2020. In culture with 10 IU/ml IL-2 and roughly 9.7 ug/ml peptides, PBMC were grown at fewer than 2.5 million per well. The clonotype originates from a human donor who had a prior SARS-CoV-2 infection. The rearrangement joins TRBV5-1 to TRBJ1-2, with D hard to call. The sequencing here drew on CD4+ T cells from PBMCs cultured with a peptide pool, taken before COVID-19 vaccination. In nucleotides, the CDR3 is TGCGCCAGCAGCTTGGCCGGGAATTCCTATGGCTACACCTTC. Its translation is CASSLAGNSYGYTF.